Presented here are 2 T cell receptor beta chains from one specimen sequenced in a study of OX40 agonist ivuxolimab in advanced cancers. Sequencing used immunoSEQ multiplex PCR; TCRdb keeps in-frame clones, though not all of them. The sample includes about 83,000 clones, over 75% seen only once; the top ten take 0.6% to 0.8%. Sequencing was performed on CD4+ or CD8+ T cells sorted from blood, taken in a trial of the OX40 agonist ivuxolimab. The receptor set was obtained from an adult with an advanced solid tumor such as melanoma, head and neck, liver or kidney cancer.

The V call is TRBV5-1, the J call TRBJ1-1, with unresolved D. V lost 4 bases and J 1 base, leaving 14 bases between the germline ends. The germline CDR1 and CDR2 sequences are SGHRS and YFSETQ. The CDR3 is 15 amino acids. The CDR3 sequence is CASSPFGKANTEAFF. CDR3 sequence (DNA): TGCGCCAGCAGCCCCTTCGGGAAGGCGAACACTGAAGCTTTCTTT.

The chain employs TRBV18 and TRBJ1-5; D might be TRBD1 (5 bases). CDR1 is KGHSH, CDR2 LQKENI, per germline. V shed 2 bases and J shed 4 bases, with 18 bases lying between them. CDR3 length equals 17 residues. The chain's CDR3 is CASSPRTPNGPNQPQHF. CDR3 coding DNA: TGTGCCAGCTCACCAAGGACACCGAACGGGCCAAATCAGCCCCAGCATTTT.